These 26 T cell receptor beta chains were sequenced from one sample in a study of shared clonotypes between healthy human individuals. Sequencing was performed with immunoSEQ multiplex PCR; in TCRdb, only in-frame clones are kept and a portion is missing. There are roughly 1 million clones in the sample; more than 65% occur only once, and around 1.5% lies in the top ten. The sequenced sample was memory CD4+ T cells sorted from blood. This sample's subset: CD45RA-negative fraction. These receptors were taken from a man between 18 and 29 years old in good health.

The J gene is TRBJ2-3, the V gene TRBV5-1, with D perhaps matching TRBD1 (6 bases). The CDR3 is 17 residues long. Germline values: CDR1 SGHRS, CDR2 YFSETQ. The V end was cut by 4 bases, the J end by 4 bases, with 22 bases between. CDR3 in DNA: TGCGCCAGCAGCATCGGTCAACCCCGACAGGTTTCAGATACGCAGTATTTT. Amino acid sequence: CASSIGQPRQVSDTQYF.

A word on this clone: Distinct nucleotide sequences in the sample also encode this CDR3. The chain uses TRBV27 and TRBJ1-5, with 7 bases aligning to TRBD1. The V segment lost 3 bases and the J segment 4 bases; nucleotides outside the gene matches: 3. Germline-derived CDR1 and CDR2 are MNHEY and SMNVEV (reference sequence). CDR3 length equals 14 residues. CDR3 sequence (DNA): TGTGCCAGCAGTTTCTCAGGGGGGAATCAGCCCCAGCATTTT. Its translation: CASSFSGGNQPQHF.

This chain connects TRBV7-2 to TRBJ2-7, with a weak D call TRBD2 (6 bases). Deletions cut 1 base from V and 0 bases from J, with 13 bases between. This CDR3 has 16 residues. Germline V lookup: CDR1 SGHTA, CDR2 FQGNSA. CDR3 bases: TGTGCCAGCAGCTTAGTGATGGCGGGATCCTCCTACGAGCAGTACTTC. It yields the protein CASSLVMAGSSYEQYF.

The gene calls are TRBV4-1 and TRBJ2-7; the match to TRBD1 covers 9 bases. Germline V gene data show CDR1 as MGHRA and CDR2 as YSYEKL. The J segment lost 4 bases and the V segment lost 0 bases, leaving 7 bases of the junction unmatched. The CDR3 totals 16 residues. CDR3 nucleotides: TGCGCCAGCAGCCAAGATGGGACAGGGAGAGGGTACGAGCAGTACTTC. It codes for CASSQDGTGRGYEQYF.

This chain connects TRBV19 to TRBJ2-5; tentatively, D is TRBD2 (6 bases). The CDR3 length is 14 residues. Trimming shortened V by 6 bases and J by 5 bases, and 16 bases separated the two germline ends. Germline V CDR1 and CDR2: LNHDA, SQIVND (reference sequence). The CDR3 DNA reads TGTGCCAGTAGCGATCCGGGAGTCCGGGAGACCCAGTACTTC. Translating gives CASSDPGVRETQYF.

This chain joins TRBV11-2 and TRBJ2-5, with D perhaps TRBD1 (5 bases). V lost 2 bases, J lost 5 bases, and 9 bases lay in between. The CDR3 has 13 amino acids. CDR1 and CDR2 (germline): SGHAT, FQNNGV. This CDR3 is CASSLSGLETQYF. For the CDR3, the DNA is TGTGCCAGCAGCTTATCAGGGTTGGAGACCCAGTACTTC.

V gene TRBV10-2 combines with J gene TRBJ1-4, with a weak D call TRBD1 (6 bases). Trimming shortened V by 6 bases and J by 1 base, and 12 bases separated the two germline ends. The CDR3 is 15 amino acids. The germline gives CDR1 WSHSY, CDR2 SAAADI. Written as DNA, the CDR3 is TGCGCCAGCAGGCCCCTACAGGGAACTAATGAAAAACTGTTTTTT. Translating gives CASRPLQGTNEKLFF.

This chain uses TRBV12-2 with TRBJ2-2. TRBV12-2 is described as a pseudogene. The CDR3 has 14 residues. CDR3 residues: CASRLKGNTGELFF. In DNA, the CDR3 is TGTGCAAGTCGCTTAAAGGGGAACACCGGGGAGCTGTTTTTT.

The chain couples TRBV4-1 to TRBJ1-1; 8 bases agree with TRBD1. The germline gives CDR1 MGHRA, CDR2 YSYEKL. The CDR3 is made up of 14 amino acids. V shed 0 bases and J 11 bases; nucleotides not matched to a gene: 8. In DNA form, the CDR3 reads TGCGCCAGCAGCCAAGAGGGACAGGCCCCGCACGCTTTCTTT. This gives the protein CASSQEGQAPHAFF.

This clone was found once. The genes are TRBV2 and TRBJ2-7; a possible D gene is TRBD2 (6 bases). The CDR3 has 15 residues. Germline V gene sequence: CDR1 SNHLY, CDR2 FYNNEI. V was trimmed by 5 bases and J by 6 bases, leaving 20 bases between them. CDR3: CASSKEGLGLFEQYF. The CDR3 nucleotides read TGTGCCAGCAGTAAGGAGGGGCTCGGGCTTTTCGAGCAGTACTTC.

This chain uses TRBV18 with TRBJ2-5; the match to TRBD1 covers 9 bases. The CDR3 is made up of 15 amino acids. J was trimmed by 5 bases and V by 6 bases; bases with no gene match: 10. The germline CDR1 and CDR2 sequences are KGHSH and LQKENI. CDR3 sequence (DNA): TGTGCCAGCTCGCCTATACAGGGGGCGAGGGAGACCCAGTACTTC. Translation gives CASSPIQGARETQYF.

Notes on this clone: This clone may be a read error of a much larger clone one base away. V is TRBV28 and J is TRBJ2-4; maybe TRBD1 (5 bases). Trimming removed 3 bases at V and 0 bases at J, with 6 bases between. Germline assignment: CDR1 MDHEN and CDR2 SYDVKM. The CDR3 has 14 residues. CDR3 sequence: CASSFQGAKNIQYF. The CDR3 DNA sequence: TGTGCCAGCAGTTTTCAGGGAGCCAAAAACATTCAGTACTTC.

There are many counts of this clone. The V call is TRBV6-6, the J call TRBJ1-5; 7 nucleotides align to TRBD1. Germline values: CDR1 MNHNY, CDR2 SVGAGI (reference sequence). V shed 9 bases, J shed 4 bases, and the junction held 6 bases outside the gene matches. The CDR3 has 13 residues. CDR3 residues: CASQGQDNQPQHF. The CDR3 DNA sequence: TGTGCCAGTCAAGGACAGGATAATCAGCCCCAGCATTTT.

Ten or more counts support this clone. V and J are TRBV18 and TRBJ1-2; D is unresolved. The CDR3 loop spans 15 amino acids. The ends were cut back, 3 bases at V and 1 base at J, with 12 bases in the middle. Germline CDR1 KGHSH, CDR2 LQKENI. The CDR3, as DNA: TGTGCCAGCTCACCCCCTTCCTATATTAACTATGGCTACACCTTC. It encodes CASSPPSYINYGYTF. The entire variable domain, with the rest obtained from reference TRBV18 and TRBJ1-2, is as follows: NAGVMQNPRHLVRRRGQEARLRCSPMKGHSHVYWYRQLPEEGLKFMVYLQKENIIDESGMPKERFSAEFPKEGPSILRIQQVVRGDSAAYFCASSPPSYINYGYTFGSGTRLTVV.

V gene TRBV6-6 combines with J gene TRBJ1-2; D gene uncertain. The length of the CDR3 is 16 residues. V was pared by 4 bases and J by 8 bases, with 23 bases between. Germline lookup yields CDR1 MNHNY and CDR2 SVGAGI (reference sequence). The CDR3 protein is CASSSPWLGREGGYTF. CDR3 nucleotide sequence: TGTGCCAGCAGTTCCCCGTGGCTTGGACGGGAGGGAGGCTACACCTTC.

The chain couples TRBV18 to TRBJ1-2, with D perhaps matching TRBD1 (6 bases). Trimming took 5 bases from V and 5 from J, leaving 15 bases between them. Germline values: CDR1 KGHSH, CDR2 LQKENI. The CDR3 has 14 residues. The CDR3 loop reads CASSTSTGSYGYTF. The CDR3, as DNA: TGTGCCAGCTCAACTAGTACAGGGTCTTATGGCTACACCTTC.

This clone was observed many times. The V and J genes are TRBV13 and TRBJ2-3, with TRBD2 matching over 10 bases. The CDR3 is made up of 18 amino acids. Germline lookup yields CDR1 PRHDT and CDR2 FYEKMQ (reference sequence). J lost 3 bases, V lost 0 bases, and 9 bases had no gene match. CDR3 DNA sequence: TGTGCCAGCAGCTTAGGTTATGGTAGCGGGAGGACTACAGATACGCAGTATTTT. Its translation is CASSLGYGSGRTTDTQYF.

The rearrangement joins TRBV10-3 to TRBJ2-5, with TRBD2 identical over 12 bases. The CDR3 extends over 14 amino acids. The J segment lost 4 bases and the V segment lost 8 bases, leaving 5 bases of the junction unmatched. Germline lookup yields CDR1 ENHRY and CDR2 SYGVKD. The CDR3 sequence is CAIGLAGSPETQYF. The CDR3 nucleotides read TGTGCCATCGGACTAGCGGGATCCCCAGAGACCCAGTACTTC.

As for this clone: Other DNA sequences in the sample encode the same CDR3. The chain employs TRBV18 and TRBJ1-2; maybe TRBD1 (5 bases). The CDR3 extends over 15 amino acids. The germline V gene encodes CDR1 KGHSH and CDR2 LQKENI. Trimming removed 6 bases from V and 3 bases from J, with 17 bases in between. Here the CDR3 reads CASSPTAGGDYGYTF. The CDR3 coding sequence is TGTGCCAGCTCCCCAACGGCGGGGGGAGACTATGGCTACACCTTC.

The chain carries TRBV19 and TRBJ2-7; a possible D gene is TRBD2 (6 bases). Trimming shortened V by 3 bases and J by 8 bases, and 11 bases separated the two germline ends. This CDR3 comprises 12 residues. In germline, CDR1 is LNHDA, CDR2 SQIVND (reference sequence). Here the CDR3 DNA reads TGTGCCAGTAGTATCGGCGGGGTTAAGCAGTACTTC. Its translation is CASSIGGVKQYF.

Notes on this clone: The sample holds other DNA sequences that translate to the same CDR3. The chain carries TRBV5-1 and TRBJ2-3, with 10 positions matching TRBD2. The ends lost 0 bases at V and 3 bases at J; junction bases unmatched: 1. From germline, CDR1 is SGHRS and CDR2 YFSETQ. The CDR3 is 15 amino acids. The CDR3 DNA follows: TGCGCCAGCAGCTTGGGACTAGCGGGTACAGATACGCAGTATTTT. Amino acids: CASSLGLAGTDTQYF. The whole variable domain, remainder taken from reference TRBV5-1 and TRBJ2-3, is KAGVTQTPRYLIKTRGQQVTLSCSPISGHRSVSWYQQTPGQGLQFLFEYFSETQRNKGNFPGRFSGRQFSNSRSEMNVSTLELGDSALYLCASSLGLAGTDTQYFGPGTRLTVL.

In its sample, this clone was seen once. The CDR3 bases are TGTGCCAGTAGTATAGTCCGACAGGAGCTCCAGCATTTT. Protein sequence: CASSIVRQELQHF. The V and J genes are TRBV19 and TRBJ1-5, with a tentative D call TRBD1 (6 bases). The V and J ends lost 1 base and 12 bases respectively, with 13 bases between them. The CDR3 has 13 amino acids. CDR1 is LNHDA and CDR2 is SQIVND in the germline V gene (reference sequence).

The chain links TRBV7-6 to TRBJ2-2, with D perhaps matching TRBD1 or TRBD2 (5 bases each). The V end was cut by 4 bases, the J end by 6 bases, with 15 bases between. Germline assignment: CDR1 SGHVS and CDR2 FNYEAQ. This CDR3 contains 15 residues. CDR3 bases: TGTGCCAGCAGCTCCGGGACCCCGTTGCCCGGGGAGCTGTTTTTT. It specifies CASSSGTPLPGELFF.

The V call is TRBV11-2, the J call TRBJ1-1, with D unresolved. Trimming took 4 bases from V and 3 from J, leaving 9 bases between them. Per germline, CDR1 SGHAT and CDR2 FQNNGV. The CDR3 has 13 residues. The CDR3 DNA sequence: TGTGCCAGCAGCTCCGGCGGCCACACTGAAGCTTTCTTT. It is translated as CASSSGGHTEAFF. The complete variable domain, with remaining parts taken from reference TRBV11-2 and TRBJ1-1, reads EAGVAQSPRYKIIEKRQSVAFWCNPISGHATLYWYQQILGQGPKLLIQFQNNGVVDDSQLPKDRFSAERLKGVDSTLKIQPAKLEDSAVYLCASSSGGHTEAFFGQGTRLTVV.

The chain employs TRBV4-2 and TRBJ1-1, with D hard to call. Trimming shortened V by 0 bases and J by 1 base, and 6 bases separated the two germline ends. This CDR3 region has 14 residues. Germline-derived CDR1 and CDR2 are LGHNA and YNFKEQ. CDR3 sequence reads: CASSQDRTNTEAFF. CDR3 sequence (DNA): TGTGCCAGCAGCCAAGACCGGACGAACACTGAAGCTTTCTTT.

Of note for this clone: This specimen includes other DNA sequences encoding the same CDR3. The V call is TRBV7-9, the J call TRBJ2-7, with 8 bases aligning to TRBD2. CDR1 SEHNR and CDR2 FQNEAQ come from the germline V gene (reference sequence). This CDR3 region has 15 residues. Trimming at V came to 1 base and at J to 2 bases, leaving 4 bases not matched to a gene. CDR3 in DNA: TGTGCCAGCAGCTTAGGGTCCGGGAGGGCCTACGAGCAGTACTTC. This encodes CASSLGSGRAYEQYF. Full variable domain (rest looked up from reference TRBV7-9 and TRBJ2-7): DTGVSQNPRHKITKRGQNVTFRCDPISEHNRLYWYRQTLGQGPEFLTYFQNEAQLEKSRLLSDRFSAERPKGSFSTLEIQRTEQGDSAMYLCASSLGSGRAYEQYFGPGTRLTVT.